A single T cell receptor beta chain is shown here with its context. Its target is not known. Profiling relied on immunoSEQ multiplex PCR, and the TCRdb table lists in-frame clones only, not all of them. The sample has approximately 150,000 clones; about 91% are singletons. The data were obtained in a study of T cell responses to AZD1222 COVID-19 vaccine. Study observations and caveats: Regions 160-218 and 743-854 dominated among vaccine-associated CD4 TCRs spanning spike. Mostly white British, mostly female donors; authors suggested clonal diversity may be underestimated. Just a handful of AZD1222 recipients tested seropositive at baseline. Compared with day 0, the breadth and depth of the Spike-specific TCR repertoire rose significantly after two doses of AZD1222.

This CDR3 is built from 17 residues. J gave up 5 bases and V 4 bases, and 9 bases lay outside the gene matches. Germline V CDR1 and CDR2: SGDLS, YYNGEE. The input for sequencing was peripheral blood, taken on day 0 of MenACWY control vaccination. The sequence came from an adult in good health. The rearrangement joins TRBV9 to TRBJ2-1, with 13 bases matching TRBD2. The chain's CDR3 is CASSPRTSGSFHNEQFF. DNA for the CDR3: TGTGCCAGCAGCCCGCGGACTAGCGGGAGTTTCCACAATGAGCAGTTCTTC.